The next 21 T cell receptor beta chains were all read from a single sample in a study of T cell responses to AZD1222 COVID-19 vaccine. Libraries were prepared by immunoSEQ multiplex PCR; TCRdb keeps only in-frame clonotypes and omits some of them. The table has 95,000 to 150,000 clones, approximately 90% seen once. Sequencing used peripheral blood, obtained on day 0 of AZD1222 vaccination. All receptors come from an adult in good health.

The CDR3 is CASSQDQGWGYNEQFF. The DNA of the CDR3 is TGTGCCAGCAGCCAAGATCAGGGTTGGGGCTACAATGAGCAGTTCTTC. The chain is built from TRBV14 and TRBJ2-1; D possibly corresponds to TRBD1 (5 bases). Trimming cost V 0 bases and J 3 bases, with 12 bases left between them. The CDR3 consists of 16 residues. CDR1 and CDR2 from the germline V gene are SGHDN and FVKESK.

The genes are TRBV7-2 and TRBJ1-1, with 7 bases fitting TRBD1. CDR1 is SGHTA, CDR2 FQGNSA, per germline. The CDR3 runs 13 residues. V shed 8 bases and J 7 bases; nucleotides not matched to a gene: 10. CDR3 protein: CASETRGQYEAFF. The CDR3 DNA follows: TGTGCCAGCGAGACCAGGGGACAGTATGAAGCTTTCTTT.

The gene calls are TRBV3-1 (or the pseudogene TRBV3-2) and TRBJ2-7; a possible D gene is TRBD2 (5 bases). Germline loops: CDR1 LGHDT, CDR2 YNNKEL (reference sequence). Trimming shortened V by 0 bases and J by 5 bases, and 20 bases separated the two germline ends. The CDR3 is 17 amino acids. Written as DNA, the CDR3 is TGTGCCAGCAGCCAAGATTGGATCCCCAGGCGGGTCCACGAGCAGTACTTC. Translating gives CASSQDWIPRRVHEQYF.

This chain joins TRBV5-8 and TRBJ1-5, with D hard to call. V lost 4 bases and J 0 bases, leaving 14 bases between the germline ends. This CDR3 contains 16 residues. Germline V gene sequence: CDR1 SGHTS, CDR2 YDEGEE. Here the CDR3 DNA reads TGTGCCAGCAGCCTCATGATTCAGATTAGCAATCAGCCCCAGCATTTT. Translating it yields CASSLMIQISNQPQHF.

CDR3 residues: CASSPRDRGTDTQYF. The CDR3 DNA is TGTGCCAGCAGCCCCCGGGACAGGGGGACAGATACGCAGTATTTT. V is TRBV14 and J is TRBJ2-3; TRBD1 matches 11 bases. The CDR3 runs to 15 residues. CDR1 SGHDN and CDR2 FVKESK come from the germline V gene. Trimming removed 4 bases from V and 3 bases from J; junction bases left unmatched: 3.

The chain carries TRBV7-8 and TRBJ2-2; 12 nucleotides agree with TRBD2. The CDR3 has 18 amino acids. Per the germline V gene, CDR1 is SGHVS and CDR2 is FQNEAQ. The junction had 9 bases not matched to a gene; V was cut back by 3 bases and J by 4 bases. The DNA for the CDR3 is TGTGCCAGCAGCTTTAGGTCCCTAGCGGGGGGGCCCACCGGGGAGCTGTTTTTT. It codes for CASSFRSLAGGPTGELFF.

This clone was counted a single time. V gene TRBV29-1 combines with J gene TRBJ1-2, with D unclear. CDR1 is SQVTM, CDR2 ANQGSEA, per germline. V was shortened by 3 bases and J by 2 bases, with 1 base between the two germline ends. The CDR3 totals 10 residues. The CDR3 region is CSVDNYGYTF. The CDR3, as DNA: TGCAGCGTTGACAACTATGGCTACACCTTC. Complete variable domain (other parts from reference TRBV29-1 and TRBJ1-2): SAVISQKPSRDICQRGTSLTIQCQVDSQVTMMFWYRQQPGQSLTLIATANQGSEATYESGFVIDKFPISRPNLTFSTLTVSNMSPEDSSIYLCSVDNYGYTFGSGTRLTVV.

The chain has TRBV7-3 and TRBJ1-6; D gene unclear. V dropped 5 bases and J dropped 9 bases, with 11 bases sitting between them. The CDR3 runs to 13 residues. Per germline, CDR1 SGHTA and CDR2 FQGTGA. In nucleotides, the CDR3 is TGTGCCAGCAGCACGATAGATAGTTCACCCCTCCACTTT. Translated, it gives CASSTIDSSPLHF.

The J gene is TRBJ2-5, the V gene TRBV5-6; 7 nucleotides align to TRBD1. There are 14 residues in the CDR3. V shed 2 bases and J 9 bases; nucleotides not matched to a gene: 10. Germline CDR1 SGHDT, CDR2 YYEEEE. Here the CDR3 reads CASSFLRDTGAQYF. In DNA form, the CDR3 reads TGTGCCAGCAGCTTCCTCCGGGACACAGGGGCCCAGTACTTC.

This clone was observed a single time. The chain combines TRBV18 with TRBJ2-1, with a possible D match to TRBD1 (6 bases). The CDR3 has 15 residues. Germline V lookup: CDR1 KGHSH, CDR2 LQKENI. V was cut by 2 bases and J by 8 bases, with 16 bases left in between. The CDR3 loop reads CASSPRQTGNDEQFF. CDR3 nucleotides: TGTGCCAGCTCACCAAGGCAAACAGGGAACGATGAGCAGTTCTTC.

In its sample, this clone was seen a few times. The genes are TRBV2 and TRBJ1-1, with D possibly being TRBD1 (5 bases). CDR3 length equals 13 residues. Trimming shortened V by 7 bases and J by 7 bases, and 16 bases separated the two germline ends. Germline V gene lookup returns CDR1 SNHLY and CDR2 FYNNEI. CDR3 sequence reads: CASKTDRINEAFF. For the CDR3, the DNA is TGTGCCAGCAAAACAGACAGAATAAATGAAGCTTTCTTT.

V gene TRBV20-1 combines with J gene TRBJ1-2; D ambiguous. The CDR3 extends over 12 amino acids. Germline CDR1 reads DFQATT; CDR2 reads SNEGSKA (reference sequence). Between the trimmed V and J ends, which lost 3 bases and 7 bases, there was a span of 12 bases. CDR3 sequence (DNA): TGCAGTGCTAGTATGGGCGACTCTGGCTACACCTTC. Encoded protein: CSASMGDSGYTF.

The V call is TRBV5-6, the J call TRBJ1-6, with 8 bases fitting TRBD1. Losses at the gene ends were 0 bases for V and 11 bases for J; bases not matched to a gene: 4. Germline CDR1 reads SGHDT; CDR2 reads YYEEEE. The CDR3 has 14 amino acids. CDR3 nucleotide sequence: TGTGCCAGCAGCTTGGGACAGGGGATAACACCCCTCCACTTT. Translating it yields CASSLGQGITPLHF.

This clone was recorded only once. V is TRBV24-1 and J is TRBJ1-2, with D unclear. Trimming removed 4 bases at V and 4 bases at J, with 9 bases between. In germline, CDR1 is KGHDR, CDR2 SFDVKD. The CDR3 is 13 residues long. The CDR3 sequence: CATSDDKGYGYTF. In nucleotides, the CDR3 is TGTGCCACCAGTGACGACAAGGGCTATGGCTACACCTTC.

This clone was counted only a few times. V gene TRBV6-6 combines with J gene TRBJ2-7, with a weak D call TRBD1 (5 bases). The CDR3 extends over 13 amino acids. In germline, CDR1 is MNHNY, CDR2 SVGAGI (reference sequence). V gave up 3 bases and J gave up 4 bases, with 10 bases separating them. The CDR3 coding sequence is TGTGCCAGCAGTTATGACAGCGTTTACGAGCAGTACTTC. Translating gives CASSYDSVYEQYF.

The chain has TRBV3-1 (or the pseudogene TRBV3-2) and TRBJ2-2; D gene ambiguous. The CDR3 length is 15 residues. The V end lost 0 bases, the J end lost 5 bases, and 10 bases lay between the germline ends. CDR1 and CDR2 from the germline V gene are LGHDT and YNNKEL (reference sequence). The CDR3, as DNA: TGTGCCAGCAGCCAAGATAAAGTTATAACCGGGGAGCTGTTTTTT. Translation gives CASSQDKVITGELFF.

The chain has TRBV6-5 and TRBJ2-7; 8 bases are a match to TRBD1. Trimming at V came to 6 bases and at J to 7 bases, leaving 11 bases not matched to a gene. Germline V gene data show CDR1 as MNHEY and CDR2 as SVGAGI. The CDR3 extends over 14 amino acids. CDR3 protein: CASSGQGRSREQYF. In nucleotides, the CDR3 is TGTGCCAGCAGCGGACAGGGTAGGTCGAGGGAGCAGTACTTC.

The chain uses TRBV7-9 and TRBJ1-2; D is undetermined. CDR1 is SEHNR and CDR2 is FQNEAQ in the germline V gene (reference sequence). The CDR3 length is 14 residues. The germline V and J ends were trimmed by 1 base and 6 bases, with 12 bases remaining between them. The CDR3 nucleotides read TGTGCCAGCAGCTTAGGGTCGGGTTGGGATGGCTACACCTTC. This translates into CASSLGSGWDGYTF.

The CDR3 DNA follows: TGTGCCAGCAGTTTACCAAGTAGCAATCAGCCCCAGCATTTT. Translating gives CASSLPSSNQPQHF. J is TRBJ1-5 and V is TRBV28; D remains unclear. Germline CDR1 and CDR2: MDHEN and SYDVKM. CDR3 size: 14 residues. Trimming took off 2 bases at V and 0 bases at J, with 5 bases between the two ends.

The V call is TRBV6-5, the J call TRBJ2-3, with D unresolved. The germline V gene encodes CDR1 MNHEY and CDR2 SVGAGI. This CDR3 is 15 amino acids long. Deletions cut 5 bases from V and 3 bases from J, with 15 bases between. The CDR3 loop reads CASSPTYTSTDTQYF. CDR3 nucleotide sequence: TGTGCCAGCAGTCCGACCTATACGTCGACAGATACGCAGTATTTT.

The CDR3, as DNA: TGTGCCAGCAGTGGTGAAGAGGAAAACATTCAGTACTTC. Residues: CASSGEEENIQYF. The chain has TRBV2 and TRBJ2-4; D uncertain. CDR3 length equals 13 residues. Germline CDR1 is SNHLY and CDR2 is FYNNEI. Trimming pared 4 bases from V and 5 bases from J, leaving 9 bases between.